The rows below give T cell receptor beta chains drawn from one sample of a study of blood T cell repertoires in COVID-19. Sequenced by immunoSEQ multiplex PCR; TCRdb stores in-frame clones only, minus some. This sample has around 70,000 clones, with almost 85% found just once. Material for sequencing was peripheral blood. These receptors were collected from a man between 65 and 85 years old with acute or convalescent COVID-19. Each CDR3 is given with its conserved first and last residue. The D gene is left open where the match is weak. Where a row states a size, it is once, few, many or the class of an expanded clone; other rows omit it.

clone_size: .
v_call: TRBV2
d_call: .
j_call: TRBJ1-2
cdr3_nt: TGTGCCAGCAGTCCCTATTTTGAATATGGCTACACCTTC
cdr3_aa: CASSPYFEYGYTF

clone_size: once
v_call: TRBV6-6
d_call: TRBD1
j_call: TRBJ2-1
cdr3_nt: TGTGCCAGCAGCCCAAGGACAGGGGCGCGGAATGAGCAGTTCTTC
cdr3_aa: CASSPRTGARNEQFF

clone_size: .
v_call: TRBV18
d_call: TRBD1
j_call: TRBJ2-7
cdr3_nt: TGTGCCAGCTCCTCCGGGACAGGGAAAGAGCAGTACTTC
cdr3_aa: CASSSGTGKEQYF

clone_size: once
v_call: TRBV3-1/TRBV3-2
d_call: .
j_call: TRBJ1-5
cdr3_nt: TGTGCCAGCAGTTTCCAGGGGAATCAGCCCCAGCATTTT
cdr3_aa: CASSFQGNQPQHF

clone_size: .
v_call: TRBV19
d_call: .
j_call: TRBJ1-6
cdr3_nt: TGTGCCAGTAGTATTGACGGCCGAGGCTCCTATAATTCACCCCTCCACTTT
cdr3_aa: CASSIDGRGSYNSPLHF

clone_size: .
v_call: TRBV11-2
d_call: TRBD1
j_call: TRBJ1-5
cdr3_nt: TGTGCCAGCAGCCCGGACAGGGGTGCCAATCAGCCCCAGCATTTT
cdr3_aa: CASSPDRGANQPQHF

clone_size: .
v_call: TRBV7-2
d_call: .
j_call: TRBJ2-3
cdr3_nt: TGTGCCAGCAGCCTAAGAGGGGGAGATACGCAGTATTTT
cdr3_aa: CASSLRGGDTQYF

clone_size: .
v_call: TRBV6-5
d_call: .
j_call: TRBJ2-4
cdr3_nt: TGTGCCAGCAGCCCGGGACTGCTAGCCAAAAACATTCAGTACTTC
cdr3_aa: CASSPGLLAKNIQYF

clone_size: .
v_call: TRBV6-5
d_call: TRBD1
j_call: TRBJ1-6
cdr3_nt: TGTGCCAGCAGCCGGGACAGGGATCGACCACCCCTCCACTTT
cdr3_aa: CASSRDRDRPPLHF

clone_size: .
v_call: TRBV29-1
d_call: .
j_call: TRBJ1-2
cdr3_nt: TGCAGCGTTCACAGGGAAGCTAACTATGGCTACACCTTC
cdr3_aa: CSVHREANYGYTF

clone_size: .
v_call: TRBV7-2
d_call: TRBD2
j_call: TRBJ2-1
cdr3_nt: TGTGCCAGCAGCCCCGAAGGGACTAGCGCGCTTTTTGAGCAGTTCTTC
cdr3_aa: CASSPEGTSALFEQFF

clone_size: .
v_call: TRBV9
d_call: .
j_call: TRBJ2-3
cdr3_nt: TGTGCCAGCAGCTCCCCGACAGGACTCATTAGCACAGATACGCAGTATTTT
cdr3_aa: CASSSPTGLISTDTQYF

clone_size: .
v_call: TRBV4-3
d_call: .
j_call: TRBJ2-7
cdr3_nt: TGCGCCAGCAGCCAAGATCCTAGGGGGACCTACGAGCAGTACTTC
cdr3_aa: CASSQDPRGTYEQYF

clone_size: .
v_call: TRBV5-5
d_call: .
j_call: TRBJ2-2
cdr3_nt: TGTGCCAGCTCCCATACCGGGACACCGAACACCGGGGAGCTGTTTTTT
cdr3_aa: CASSHTGTPNTGELFF

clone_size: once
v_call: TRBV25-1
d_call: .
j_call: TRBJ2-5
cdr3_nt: TGTGCCAGCAGTGAAATGGGAGGTTCTCTCCAAGAGACCCAGTACTTC
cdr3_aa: CASSEMGGSLQETQYF

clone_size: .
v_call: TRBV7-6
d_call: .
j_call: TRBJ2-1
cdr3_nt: TGTGCCAGCAGCCTCATCGGGAATGAGCAGTTCTTC
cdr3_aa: CASSLIGNEQFF